The clone carrying this T cell receptor beta chain appeared a few times. Its matching antigen is unknown. Trimming removed 4 bases from V and 4 bases from J; junction bases left unmatched: 8. The CDR3 is 16 residues long. The germline CDR1 and CDR2 sequences are SGHVS and FNYEAQ. The data originate from a study of cytomegalovirus exposure and HLA in healthy donors. The wider study: In a later analysis, the 110 or so validation repertoires were reported to have used the same platform as the 600 to 800 first-cohort repertoires. Study-level findings and limits: The study designated roughly 160 TCR beta chains cytomegalovirus-associated. Generally TCR sequences proved uncommon, though certain public TCRs appeared in numerous donors.

Assay used: immunoSEQ multiplex PCR; TCRdb lists only in-frame clones, some missing. The sample lists 150,000 to 200,000 clones, around 81% seen once, with roughly 2.8% in the top ten. V gene TRBV7-6 combines with J gene TRBJ2-5; 11 bases are a match to TRBD1. Source material: PBMCs. This TCR came from a woman under 30 in good health and CMV-seropositive. The CDR3 loop reads CASSSPSGTGGETQYF. DNA for the CDR3: TGTGCCAGCAGCTCCCCTTCCGGGACAGGGGGAGAGACCCAGTACTTC. Full variable domain (rest looked up from reference TRBV7-6 and TRBJ2-5): GAGVSQSPRYKVTKRGQDVALRCDPISGHVSLYWYRQALGQGPEFLTYFNYEAQQDKSGLPNDRFSAERPEGSISTLTIQRTEQRDSAMYRCASSSPSGTGGETQYFGPGTRLLVL.